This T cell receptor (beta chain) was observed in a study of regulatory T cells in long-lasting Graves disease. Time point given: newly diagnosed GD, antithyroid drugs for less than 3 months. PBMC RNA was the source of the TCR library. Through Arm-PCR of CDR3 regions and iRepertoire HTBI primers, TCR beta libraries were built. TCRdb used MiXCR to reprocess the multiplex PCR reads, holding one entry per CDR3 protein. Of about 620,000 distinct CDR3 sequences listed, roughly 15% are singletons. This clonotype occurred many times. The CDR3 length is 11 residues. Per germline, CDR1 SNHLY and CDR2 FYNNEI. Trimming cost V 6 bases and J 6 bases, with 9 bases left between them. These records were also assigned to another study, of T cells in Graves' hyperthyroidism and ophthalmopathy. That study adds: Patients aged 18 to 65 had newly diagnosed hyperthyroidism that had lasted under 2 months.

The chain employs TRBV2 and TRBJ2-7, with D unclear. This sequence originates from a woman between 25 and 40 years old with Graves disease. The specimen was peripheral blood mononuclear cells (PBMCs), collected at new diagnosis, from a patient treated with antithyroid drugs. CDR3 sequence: CASRNIGEQYF. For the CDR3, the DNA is TGTGCCAGCAGAAATATCGGCGAGCAGTACTTC.